The T cell receptor (beta chain) described here comes from a study of T cell responses to AZD1222 COVID-19 vaccine. The method was immunoSEQ multiplex PCR; TCRdb's version includes in-frame clones alone and lacks a portion of them. The data contain approximately 130,000 clones, 80% to 90% of them singletons. This CDR3 is 15 amino acids long. Germline V lookup: CDR1 MDHEN, CDR2 SYDVKM. Losses at the gene ends were 6 bases for V and 5 bases for J; bases not matched to a gene: 7. The TCR sequence derives from an adult in good health. The genes are TRBV28 and TRBJ1-4; 9 bases line up with TRBD1. The starting material was peripheral blood, obtained on day 0 of AZD1222 vaccination. The DNA for the CDR3 is TGTGCCAGCAGCCGAAGACAGGGGGGGAATGAAAAACTGTTTTTT. Its protein is CASSRRQGGNEKLFF.